This is a list of T cell receptor beta chains from one sample in a study of shared clonotypes between healthy human individuals. Libraries were prepared by immunoSEQ multiplex PCR; TCRdb keeps only in-frame clonotypes and omits some of them. The sample records 2 million to 2.5 million clones, about 94% being singletons. What was sequenced was naive CD8+ T cells sorted from blood. These TCRs come from a young man in good health. CDR3s include the opening cysteine and the closing phenylalanine or tryptophan. Each record gives: J gene, D gene, clone size, V gene, CDR3 DNA, CDR3 protein. D genes are given only for firm matches. The size field is filled for only some rows; it gives once, few, many or a size class.

j_call: TRBJ2-3; d_call: TRBD2; clone_size: NA; v_call: TRBV7-2; cdr3_nt: TGTGCCAGCAGCCTACCGTTGGTTAGCGGGAGTTCAGATACGCAGTATTTT; cdr3_aa: CASSLPLVSGSSDTQYF
j_call: TRBJ2-1; d_call: TRBD1; clone_size: NA; v_call: TRBV4-2; cdr3_nt: TGTGCCAGCAGCCAAGTTACGGCAGGGGGTAGTGAGCAGTTCTTC; cdr3_aa: CASSQVTAGGSEQFF
j_call: TRBJ2-5; d_call: TRBD2; clone_size: NA; v_call: TRBV5-4; cdr3_nt: TGTGCCAGCAGCTGGGGGACTAGCCAAGAGACCCAGTACTTC; cdr3_aa: CASSWGTSQETQYF
j_call: TRBJ2-2; d_call: NA; clone_size: NA; v_call: TRBV2; cdr3_nt: TGTGCCACCGCAGGGTTCACCGGGGAGCTGTTTTTT; cdr3_aa: CATAGFTGELFF
j_call: TRBJ2-7; d_call: NA; clone_size: NA; v_call: TRBV7-2; cdr3_nt: TGTGCCAGCAGCTTAGCCCCTCCTACCTACGAGCAGTACTTC; cdr3_aa: CASSLAPPTYEQYF
j_call: TRBJ2-5; d_call: NA; clone_size: NA; v_call: TRBV7-6; cdr3_nt: TGTGCCAGCAGCTTAGGGGCACTCCAAGAGACCCAGTACTTC; cdr3_aa: CASSLGALQETQYF
j_call: TRBJ1-1; d_call: NA; clone_size: NA; v_call: TRBV18; cdr3_nt: TGTGCCAGCTCACCCCGTGGCCTCAACACTGAAGCTTTCTTT; cdr3_aa: CASSPRGLNTEAFF
j_call: TRBJ2-7; d_call: TRBD2; clone_size: NA; v_call: TRBV9; cdr3_nt: TGTGCCAGCAGCGTATCTGGGCGGGAGGACTACGAGCAGTACTTC; cdr3_aa: CASSVSGREDYEQYF
j_call: TRBJ2-7; d_call: TRBD2; clone_size: NA; v_call: TRBV10-2; cdr3_nt: TGCGCCAGCAGAGAAGGGACTAGCGTCACACCCACTTCCGAGCAGTACTTC; cdr3_aa: CASREGTSVTPTSEQYF
j_call: TRBJ2-5; d_call: NA; clone_size: NA; v_call: TRBV7-9; cdr3_nt: TGTGCCAGCACCAATGACAGAGTTCAAGAGACCCAGTACTTC; cdr3_aa: CASTNDRVQETQYF
j_call: TRBJ2-3; d_call: NA; clone_size: NA; v_call: TRBV7-3; cdr3_nt: TGTGCCAGCAGCTTTCCGCCAGATACGCAGTATTTT; cdr3_aa: CASSFPPDTQYF
j_call: TRBJ2-7; d_call: TRBD1; clone_size: NA; v_call: TRBV9; cdr3_nt: TGTGCCAGCAGCGTAGCAGGACAGGGGGCAGCCTACGAGCAGTACTTC; cdr3_aa: CASSVAGQGAAYEQYF
j_call: TRBJ2-3; d_call: NA; clone_size: once; v_call: TRBV7-7; cdr3_nt: TGTGCTAGCAGCTTATCTTTATACGGGAGTGAGACAGATACGCAGTATTTT; cdr3_aa: CASSLSLYGSETDTQYF
j_call: TRBJ2-7; d_call: NA; clone_size: NA; v_call: TRBV13; cdr3_nt: TGTGCCAGCAGCACCCTCGGGGAGGCCTACGAGCAGTACTTC; cdr3_aa: CASSTLGEAYEQYF
j_call: TRBJ2-1; d_call: NA; clone_size: few; v_call: TRBV6-1; cdr3_nt: TGTGCCAGCAAGACAGTTGGCTCCTACAATGAGCAGTTCTTC; cdr3_aa: CASKTVGSYNEQFF
j_call: TRBJ2-5; d_call: TRBD2; clone_size: NA; v_call: TRBV7-9; cdr3_nt: TGTGCCAGCAGCTTAGGGACTAGCGCCTTCGGAGAGACCCAGTACTTC; cdr3_aa: CASSLGTSAFGETQYF
j_call: TRBJ1-2; d_call: NA; clone_size: NA; v_call: TRBV9; cdr3_nt: TGTGCCAGCAGCGGAGGACAAAAGGGGGGGGACCCTCCTAACTATGGCTACACCTTC; cdr3_aa: CASSGGQKGGDPPNYGYTF
j_call: TRBJ2-3; d_call: NA; clone_size: NA; v_call: TRBV10-3; cdr3_nt: TGTGCCATCAGTGATTACCGGGACAGGGGTTCTAGCGGGAGACCAGATACGCAGTATTTT; cdr3_aa: CAISDYRDRGSSGRPDTQYF
j_call: TRBJ1-1; d_call: NA; clone_size: NA; v_call: TRBV7-2; cdr3_nt: TGTGCCAGCAGCTTAGCAAACAGGGTGTGGTATCAGGATGAAGCTTTCTTT; cdr3_aa: CASSLANRVWYQDEAFF
j_call: TRBJ2-7; d_call: NA; clone_size: once; v_call: TRBV28; cdr3_nt: TGTGCCAGCATGTCGGGCTACTACGAGCATTACTTC; cdr3_aa: CASMSGYYEHYF
j_call: TRBJ1-2; d_call: TRBD1; clone_size: few; v_call: TRBV7-9; cdr3_nt: TGTGCCAGCAGCTTAGGACAGGGCTATGGCTACACCTTC; cdr3_aa: CASSLGQGYGYTF
j_call: TRBJ2-7; d_call: NA; clone_size: NA; v_call: TRBV5-8; cdr3_nt: TGTGCCAGCAGCCCGCGCCCTTTTTACGAGCAGTACTTC; cdr3_aa: CASSPRPFYEQYF
j_call: TRBJ2-7; d_call: NA; clone_size: NA; v_call: TRBV5-1; cdr3_nt: TGCGCCAGCAGCTTGTCATCAGGGGGGTCCTACGAGCAGTACTTC; cdr3_aa: CASSLSSGGSYEQYF
j_call: TRBJ1-1; d_call: NA; clone_size: NA; v_call: TRBV6-5; cdr3_nt: TGTGCCAGCAGCCTTGGGGAAGCTTTCTTT; cdr3_aa: CASSLGEAFF
j_call: TRBJ1-2; d_call: TRBD1; clone_size: NA; v_call: TRBV14; cdr3_nt: TGTGCCAGCAGCCCGTGGGACAGCCTTAACTATGGCTACACCTTC; cdr3_aa: CASSPWDSLNYGYTF
j_call: TRBJ2-3; d_call: NA; clone_size: NA; v_call: TRBV30; cdr3_nt: TGTGCCTGGGAGAGGGCGGAGTCGTGGGCAGATACGCAGTATTTT; cdr3_aa: CAWERAESWADTQYF
j_call: TRBJ2-2; d_call: NA; clone_size: NA; v_call: TRBV30; cdr3_nt: TGTGCCTGGGGCCTCACCGGGGATGGGGAGCTGTTTTTT; cdr3_aa: CAWGLTGDGELFF
j_call: TRBJ2-7; d_call: NA; clone_size: NA; v_call: TRBV29-1; cdr3_nt: TGCAGCGTTGTACGAAGTGGCGTTTTACGCTACGAGCAGTACTTC; cdr3_aa: CSVVRSGVLRYEQYF
j_call: TRBJ1-1; d_call: NA; clone_size: NA; v_call: TRBV5-6; cdr3_nt: TGTGCCAGCAGCTTGTACAGGGTTAATATGGACACTGAAGCTTTCTTT; cdr3_aa: CASSLYRVNMDTEAFF
j_call: TRBJ2-6; d_call: TRBD1; clone_size: NA; v_call: TRBV6-4; cdr3_nt: TGTGCCAGCAGCGTCACAGGGGGGCACTCAGCCGTCCTGACTTTC; cdr3_aa: CASSVTGGHSAVLTF
j_call: TRBJ2-7; d_call: TRBD1; clone_size: NA; v_call: TRBV6-4; cdr3_nt: TGTGCCAGCAGGGACAGGGTAGGCGAGCAGTACTTC; cdr3_aa: CASRDRVGEQYF
j_call: TRBJ1-4; d_call: TRBD1; clone_size: once; v_call: TRBV9; cdr3_nt: TGTGCCAGCAGCGCAGTGACAGGGACTAATGAAAAACTGTTTTTT; cdr3_aa: CASSAVTGTNEKLFF
j_call: TRBJ1-2; d_call: TRBD1; clone_size: NA; v_call: TRBV5-4; cdr3_nt: TGTGCCAGCAGCGATGGGGGACAGGGGAACTATGGCTACACCTTC; cdr3_aa: CASSDGGQGNYGYTF
j_call: TRBJ2-7; d_call: NA; clone_size: NA; v_call: TRBV4-1; cdr3_nt: TGCGCCAGCAGCCAAGACCCGGTTGGGGACGAGCAGTACTTC; cdr3_aa: CASSQDPVGDEQYF
j_call: TRBJ2-5; d_call: TRBD1; clone_size: NA; v_call: TRBV2; cdr3_nt: TGTGCCAGCAGAGACAGGGTCCAAGAGACCCAGTACTTC; cdr3_aa: CASRDRVQETQYF
j_call: TRBJ1-4; d_call: NA; clone_size: NA; v_call: TRBV6-1; cdr3_nt: TGTGCCAGCAGTGAATTTCCAGGGGCCGCTAATGAAAAACTGTTTTTT; cdr3_aa: CASSEFPGAANEKLFF
j_call: TRBJ2-5; d_call: NA; clone_size: NA; v_call: TRBV7-3; cdr3_nt: TGTGCCAGCAGCTTGCGGGGCGTTTGGGAGACCCAGTACTTC; cdr3_aa: CASSLRGVWETQYF
j_call: TRBJ2-7; d_call: NA; clone_size: NA; v_call: TRBV5-1; cdr3_nt: TGCGCCAGCAGCTTAACAGGGTCCCACGAGCAGTACTTC; cdr3_aa: CASSLTGSHEQYF
j_call: TRBJ2-5; d_call: TRBD1; clone_size: NA; v_call: TRBV10-3; cdr3_nt: TGTGCCATCAGTGAGTCGGACAGGGGGGAGACCCAGTACTTC; cdr3_aa: CAISESDRGETQYF
j_call: TRBJ1-5; d_call: NA; clone_size: NA; v_call: TRBV25-1; cdr3_nt: TGTGCCAGCAGTGAATCTCTCGTAAATCAGCCCCAGCATTTT; cdr3_aa: CASSESLVNQPQHF